These 22 T cell receptor beta chains were sequenced from one sample in a study of cytomegalovirus exposure and HLA in healthy donors (TCRdb year 2017). Library preparation used the immunoSEQ multiplex PCR assay. The multiplex PCR relied on a mix of 60 forward primers for TCR Vbeta segments and 13 reverse primers for TCR Jbeta segments. TCRdb carries this immuneACCESS record with in-frame sequences only. Its versions omit some clonotypes, under half of them owing to an unresolved V gene in the studies checked, with the rest unexplained. The sample data list approximately 200,000 clones, and 79% of these were observed just once. The top ten clones comprise roughly 1.4% of the sample. Sequencing was carried out using PBMCs. The receptor set was obtained from a girl aged 5 to 17 in good health and CMV-seropositive.

This chain uses TRBV5-1 with TRBJ1-1; 10 bases map to TRBD1. The V gene's germline CDR1 is SGHRS and CDR2 YFSETQ. The CDR3 spans 18 residues. Trimming at V came to 0 bases and at J to 3 bases, leaving 11 bases not matched to a gene. CDR3 DNA sequence: TGCGCCAGCAGCTTGGGGGTGACAGGGGGCGGATGGGACACTGAAGCTTTCTTT. It yields the protein CASSLGVTGGGWDTEAFF.

The J gene is TRBJ2-5, the V gene TRBV6-5, with 9 bases identical to TRBD2. The ends lost 9 bases at V and 5 bases at J; junction bases unmatched: 13. Germline V lookup: CDR1 MNHEY, CDR2 SVGAGI. The CDR3 has 15 amino acids. Here the CDR3 DNA reads TGTGCCAGTTCGCGGGCGGGGGGGCCCGGGGAGACCCAGTACTTC. Protein: CASSRAGGPGETQYF.

This chain joins TRBV7-8 and TRBJ1-4; perhaps TRBD1 as D (6 bases). V was trimmed by 5 bases and J by 8 bases, leaving 15 bases between them. The germline CDR1 and CDR2 sequences are SGHVS and FQNEAQ. This CDR3 contains 14 residues. This CDR3 reads CASSRGGQGEKLFF. CDR3 nucleotide sequence: TGTGCCAGCAGCCGAGGGGGACAAGGGGAAAAACTGTTTTTT.

V is TRBV4-3 and J is TRBJ2-5; 8 nucleotides match TRBD2. V was pared by 3 bases and J by 1 base, with 4 bases of the junction left unmatched. The CDR3 consists of 15 residues. Germline assignment: CDR1 LGHNA and CDR2 YSLEER. CDR3 nucleotides: TGCGCCAGCAGCCAGGGAACTAGCGGCCAAGAGACCCAGTACTTC. Translation: CASSQGTSGQETQYF.

This clone was seen only a few times. CDR3 protein: CASSSPGLAQAETQYF. CDR3 coding DNA: TGCGCCAGCAGCTCCCCGGGCCTAGCCCAGGCAGAGACCCAGTACTTC. The J gene is TRBJ2-5, the V gene TRBV5-1; tentative D call: TRBD2 (5 bases). The CDR3 is made up of 16 amino acids. V lost 3 bases and J lost 4, with 19 bases in between. Germline V lookup: CDR1 SGHRS, CDR2 YFSETQ.

V gene TRBV9 combines with J gene TRBJ2-1, with 16 nucleotides matching TRBD2. The V segment lost 3 bases and the J segment 7 bases; nucleotides outside the gene matches: 7. The CDR3 length is 17 residues. CDR1 and CDR2 (germline): SGDLS, YYNGEE. This CDR3 is CASSAPKGLAGGNEQFF. As DNA, the CDR3 is TGTGCCAGCAGCGCCCCTAAGGGACTAGCGGGGGGGAATGAGCAGTTCTTC.

The chain links TRBV20-1 to TRBJ2-5; the D gene is possibly TRBD2 (5 bases). Germline loops: CDR1 DFQATT, CDR2 SNEGSKA (reference sequence). The length of the CDR3 is 10 residues. V shed 3 bases and J shed 10 bases, with 9 bases lying between them. The CDR3: CSASGRGQYF. The CDR3 bases are TGCAGTGCTAGTGGACGGGGCCAGTACTTC.

The V gene is TRBV25-1, the J gene TRBJ2-5, with a possible D match to TRBD2 (6 bases). Germline assignment: CDR1 MGHDK and CDR2 SYGVNS. The V end was cut by 8 bases, the J end by 5 bases, with 6 bases between. The CDR3 spans 10 residues. The CDR3 coding sequence is TGTGCCAGCGGGGGGGAGACCCAGTACTTC. This sequence encodes CASGGETQYF.

In this sample, this clone turned up a few times. The V call is TRBV9, the J call TRBJ1-6; 8 positions match TRBD1. The CDR3 runs 16 residues. CDR1 and CDR2 (germline): SGDLS, YYNGEE. The V and J ends lost 0 bases and 5 bases, in that order; junction bases with no gene match: 4. As DNA, the CDR3 is TGTGCCAGCAGCGTAGGTCAGGGGGCTCATAATTCACCCCTCCACTTT. Protein product: CASSVGQGAHNSPLHF.

This clone occurred a few times. The chain is built from TRBV14 and TRBJ1-2; TRBD1 matches at 7 bases. The germline CDR1 and CDR2 sequences are SGHDN and FVKESK. The CDR3 length is 16 residues. J lost 4 bases, V lost 0 bases, and 8 bases had no gene match. CDR3 DNA: TGTGCCAGCAGCCAAGATAGGCAGGGGGTGCGCTATGGCTACACCTTC. It translates to CASSQDRQGVRYGYTF.

The genes are TRBV4-1 and TRBJ2-3, with 9 positions matching TRBD2. This CDR3 region has 17 residues. V shed 0 bases, J shed 2 bases, and the junction held 6 bases outside the gene matches. CDR1 and CDR2 from the germline V gene are MGHRA and YSYEKL. CDR3 coding DNA: TGCGCCAGCAGCCAAGAGGGGCGGGGGGGAAACACAGATACGCAGTATTTT. Its protein is CASSQEGRGGNTDTQYF.

The CDR3 DNA is TGTGCCAGCAGTGAAGCGTACAGGGTTGCCGAAAAACTGTTTTTT. Residues: CASSEAYRVAEKLFF. The chain employs TRBV6-1 and TRBJ1-4, with TRBD1 as a possible D gene (6 bases). The CDR3 sequence is 15 residues long. Germline V gene data show CDR1 as MNHNS and CDR2 as SASEGT. Trimming took off 0 bases at V and 8 bases at J, with 13 bases between the two ends.

V and J are TRBV10-2 and TRBJ1-4; D ambiguous. With 7 bases removed from V and 7 bases from J, the gap between germline ends came to 7 bases. Germline CDR1 reads WSHSY; CDR2 reads SAAADI. The CDR3 totals 11 residues. For the CDR3, the DNA is TGCGCCAGCATGAGAGGTGAAAAACTGTTTTTT. This sequence encodes CASMRGEKLFF.

The rearrangement joins TRBV23-1 to TRBJ2-1; the D gene is possibly TRBD1 (6 bases). TRBV23-1 is an ORF; its function is uncertain. This CDR3 is 16 amino acids long. V lost 0 bases to trimming and J lost 5 bases, with 14 bases between them. The CDR3 sequence: CASSQSPLPGDNEQFF. DNA for the CDR3: TGCGCCAGCAGTCAATCGCCCCTCCCAGGGGACAATGAGCAGTTCTTC.

The V and J genes are TRBV6-6 and TRBJ1-2; D not resolved. From germline, CDR1 is MNHNY and CDR2 SVGAGI (reference sequence). Trimming removed 2 bases from V and 5 bases from J, with 3 bases in between. This CDR3 is built from 11 residues. The CDR3 loop reads CASSYLYGYTF. The CDR3 nucleotides are TGTGCCAGCAGTTACCTTTATGGCTACACCTTC.

The V call is TRBV2, the J call TRBJ1-2, with 12 bases that match TRBD1. CDR1 is SNHLY and CDR2 is FYNNEI in the germline V gene. After removal of 10 bases from V and 8 bases from J, the junction contained 11 bases not matched to a gene. This CDR3 contains 14 residues. The CDR3 loop is CATLEGQGAGGYTF. CDR3 coding DNA: TGTGCCACTCTCGAGGGACAGGGGGCCGGGGGCTACACCTTC. Complete variable domain (other parts from reference TRBV2 and TRBJ1-2): EPEVTQTPSHQVTQMGQEVILRCVPISNHLYFYWYRQILGQKVEFLVSFYNNEISEKSEIFDDQFSVERPDGSNFTLKIRSTKLEDSAMYFCATLEGQGAGGYTFGSGTRLTVV.

This sequence joins TRBV7-8 and TRBJ2-3; TRBD2 might be the D (6 bases). The CDR3 consists of 16 residues. Germline V lookup: CDR1 SGHVS, CDR2 FQNEAQ. V was shortened by 5 bases and J by 2 bases, with 17 bases between the two germline ends. In DNA form, the CDR3 reads TGTGCCAGCAGCCCAGGGATGCGGGGATCCACAGATACGCAGTATTTT. It yields the protein CASSPGMRGSTDTQYF.

This clone was counted between two and nine times. The V call is TRBV5-4, the J call TRBJ1-3; D not resolved. The CDR3 contains 15 residues. V dropped 4 bases and J dropped 0 bases, with 11 bases sitting between them. Germline V gene lookup returns CDR1 SGHNT and CDR2 YYREEE (reference sequence). The CDR3 sequence is CASSVGSNSGNTIYF. The CDR3 nucleotides read TGTGCCAGCAGCGTGGGGAGCAACTCTGGAAACACCATATATTTT. Full variable domain (missing parts from reference TRBV5-4 and TRBJ1-3): ETGVTQSPTHLIKTRGQQVTLRCSSQSGHNTVSWYQQALGQGPQFIFQYYREEENGRGNFPPRFSGLQFPNYSSELNVNALELDDSALYLCASSVGSNSGNTIYFGEGSWLTVV.

The table lists this clone with a count of one. The rearrangement links TRBV9 to TRBJ2-3; 9 bases are a match to TRBD2. After removal of 3 bases from V and 3 bases from J, the junction contained 5 bases not matched to a gene. Germline-derived CDR1 and CDR2 are SGDLS and YYNGEE. This CDR3 comprises 15 residues. CDR3 sequence (DNA): TGTGCCAGCAGCGGAAGCGGGGGGTCTACAGATACGCAGTATTTT. Translated, it gives CASSGSGGSTDTQYF.

The rearrangement uses TRBV7-9 and TRBJ1-2; TRBD1 matches 8 bases. The germline gives CDR1 SEHNR, CDR2 FQNEAQ (reference sequence). V shed 4 bases, J shed 6 bases, and the junction held 13 bases outside the gene matches. There are 16 residues in the CDR3. The CDR3 DNA sequence: TGTGCCAGCAGCTCAAAAGCTGGACAGGGCAGTGATGGCTACACCTTC. Its translation: CASSSKAGQGSDGYTF.

The chain employs TRBV29-1 and TRBJ1-5; maybe TRBD1 (6 bases). There are 13 residues in the CDR3. Germline V CDR1 and CDR2: SQVTM, ANQGSEA. The V end was cut by 4 bases, the J end by 4 bases, with 11 bases between. Here the CDR3 reads CSVAGTINQPQHF. The CDR3 DNA sequence: TGCAGCGTTGCTGGGACAATTAATCAGCCCCAGCATTTT. Based on the CDR3 plus reference TRBV29-1 and TRBJ1-5, the full variable domain is SAVISQKPSRDICQRGTSLTIQCQVDSQVTMMFWYRQQPGQSLTLIATANQGSEATYESGFVIDKFPISRPNLTFSTLTVSNMSPEDSSIYLCSVAGTINQPQHFGDGTRLSIL.

This clone was observed once. In DNA form, the CDR3 reads TGTGCCAGCAGCTTATCGGGACAGGGTACAGCTTTCTTT. Its translation: CASSLSGQGTAFF. The V gene is TRBV7-2, the J gene TRBJ1-1; 9 bases align to TRBD1. Germline values: CDR1 SGHTA, CDR2 FQGNSA. V lost 2 bases and J lost 10; bases outside the gene matches: 5. The CDR3 is 13 amino acids.